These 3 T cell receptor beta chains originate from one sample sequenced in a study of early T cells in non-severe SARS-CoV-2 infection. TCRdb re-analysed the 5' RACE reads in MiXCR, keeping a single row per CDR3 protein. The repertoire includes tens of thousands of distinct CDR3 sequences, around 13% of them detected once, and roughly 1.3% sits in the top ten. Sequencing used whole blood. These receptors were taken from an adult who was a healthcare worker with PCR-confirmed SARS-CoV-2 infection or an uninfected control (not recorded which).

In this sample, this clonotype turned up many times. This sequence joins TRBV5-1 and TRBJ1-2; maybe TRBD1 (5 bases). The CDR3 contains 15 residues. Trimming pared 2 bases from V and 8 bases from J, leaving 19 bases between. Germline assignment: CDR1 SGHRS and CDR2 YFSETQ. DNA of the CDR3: TGCGCCAGCAGCTTTGGAGCCACAGGAGGGAGCGGCTACACCTTC. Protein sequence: CASSFGATGGSGYTF.

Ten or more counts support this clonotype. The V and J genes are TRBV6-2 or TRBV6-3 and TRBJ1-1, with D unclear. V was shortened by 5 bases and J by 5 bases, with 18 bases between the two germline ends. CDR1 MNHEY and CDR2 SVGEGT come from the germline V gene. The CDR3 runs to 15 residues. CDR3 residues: CASSKPALGMTEAFF. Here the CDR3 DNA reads TGTGCCAGCAGTAAGCCGGCCCTGGGGATGACTGAAGCTTTCTTT.

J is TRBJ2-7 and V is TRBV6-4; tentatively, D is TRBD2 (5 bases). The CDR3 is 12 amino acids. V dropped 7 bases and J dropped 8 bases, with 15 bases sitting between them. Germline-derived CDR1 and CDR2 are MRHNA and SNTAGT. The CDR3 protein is CASNGLGWKQYF. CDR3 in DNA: TGTGCCAGCAACGGACTTGGCTGGAAGCAGTACTTC.